This T cell receptor (beta chain) was recovered during a study of beta chain features in type 1 diabetes. Study details: There were 95 million to 110 million sorted cells examined across all samples.

What was sequenced were expressed TCRB transcripts, since all of the isolated RNA had been reverse transcribed. Here immunoSEQ multiplex PCR was the method, and the copy in TCRdb shows in-frame clones only, minus some. The sample yields 150,000 to 180,000 clones, 11% seen once. Sorted populations all had greater than 95% purity. The CDR3 sequence is 14 residues long. Germline V gene sequence: CDR1 GTSNPN, CDR2 SVGIG (reference sequence). V was cut by 5 bases and J by 9 bases, with 17 bases left in between. Many counts were recorded for this clone. The sequencing sample was made of central memory CD4+ T cells from blood. The receptor was derived from a man younger than 35 in good health. The rearrangement joins TRBV30 to TRBJ1-6; D unresolved. Here the CDR3 DNA reads TGTGCCTGGTTGGCGACTCCCTGGAGTTCACCCCTCCACTTT. Translated: CAWLATPWSSPLHF. The full variable domain, rest sourced from reference TRBV30 and TRBJ1-6, is SQTIHQWPATLVQPVGSPLSLECTVEGTSNPNLYWYRQAAGRGLQLLFYSVGIGQISSEVPQNLSASRPQDRQFILSSKKLLLSDSGFYLCAWLATPWSSPLHFGNGTRLTVT.